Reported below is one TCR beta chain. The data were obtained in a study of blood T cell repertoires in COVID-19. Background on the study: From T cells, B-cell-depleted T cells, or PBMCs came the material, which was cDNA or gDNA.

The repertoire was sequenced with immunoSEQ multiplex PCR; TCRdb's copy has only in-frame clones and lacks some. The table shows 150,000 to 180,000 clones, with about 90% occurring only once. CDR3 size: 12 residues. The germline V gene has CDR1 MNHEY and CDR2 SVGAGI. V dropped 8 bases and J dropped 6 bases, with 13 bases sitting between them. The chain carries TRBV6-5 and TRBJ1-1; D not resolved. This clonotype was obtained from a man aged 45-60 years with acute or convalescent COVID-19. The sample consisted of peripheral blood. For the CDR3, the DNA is TGTGCCAGCGCTGAGACAAGACCTGAAGCTTTCTTT. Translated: CASAETRPEAFF.